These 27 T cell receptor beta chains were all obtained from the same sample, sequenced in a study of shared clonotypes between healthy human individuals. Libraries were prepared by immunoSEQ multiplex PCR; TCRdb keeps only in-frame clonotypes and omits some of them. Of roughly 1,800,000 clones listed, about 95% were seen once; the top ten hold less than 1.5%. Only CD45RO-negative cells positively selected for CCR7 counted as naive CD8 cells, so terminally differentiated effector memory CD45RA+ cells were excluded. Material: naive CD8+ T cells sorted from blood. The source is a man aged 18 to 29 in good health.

CDR3 residues: CASSQPGHQGDSNQPQHF. The CDR3 DNA sequence: TGTGCCAGCAGCCAACCGGGACACCAGGGGGATAGCAATCAGCCCCAGCATTTT. The rearrangement links TRBV2 to TRBJ1-5; 7 bases are a match to TRBD1. Germline V gives CDR1 SNHLY, CDR2 FYNNEI. The CDR3 extends over 18 amino acids. Losses at the gene ends were 6 bases for V and 0 bases for J; bases not matched to a gene: 14.

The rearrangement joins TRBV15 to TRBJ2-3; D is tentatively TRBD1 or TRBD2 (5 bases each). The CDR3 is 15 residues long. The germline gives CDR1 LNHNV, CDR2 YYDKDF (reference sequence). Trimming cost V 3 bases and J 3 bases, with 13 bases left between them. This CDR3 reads CATSSRDLQTDTQYF. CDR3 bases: TGTGCCACCAGCAGTCGGGACCTACAAACAGATACGCAGTATTTT.

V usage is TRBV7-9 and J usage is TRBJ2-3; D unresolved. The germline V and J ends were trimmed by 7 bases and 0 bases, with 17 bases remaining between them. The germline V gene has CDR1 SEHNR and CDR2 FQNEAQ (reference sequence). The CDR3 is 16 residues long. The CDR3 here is CASNPPDVSSTDTQYF. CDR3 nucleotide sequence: TGTGCCAGCAACCCCCCTGACGTATCTAGCACAGATACGCAGTATTTT. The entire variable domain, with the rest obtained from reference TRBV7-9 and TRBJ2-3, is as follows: DTGVSQNPRHKITKRGQNVTFRCDPISEHNRLYWYRQTLGQGPEFLTYFQNEAQLEKSRLLSDRFSAERPKGSFSTLEIQRTEQGDSAMYLCASNPPDVSSTDTQYFGPGTRLTVL.

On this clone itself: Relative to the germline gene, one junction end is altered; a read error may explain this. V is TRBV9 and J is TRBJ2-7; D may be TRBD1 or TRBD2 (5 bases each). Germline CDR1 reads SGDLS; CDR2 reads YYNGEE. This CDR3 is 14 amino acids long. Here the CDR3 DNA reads TGCGCCAGCAGCGTAGCCTGGGACGGTTACGAGCAGTACTTC. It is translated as CASSVAWDGYEQYF.

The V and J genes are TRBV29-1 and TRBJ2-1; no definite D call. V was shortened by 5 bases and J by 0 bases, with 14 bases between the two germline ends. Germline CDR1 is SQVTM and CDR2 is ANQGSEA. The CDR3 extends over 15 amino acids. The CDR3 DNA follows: TGCAGCGTTTTTTCCTCTTTAAGCTCCTACAATGAGCAGTTCTTC. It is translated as CSVFSSLSSYNEQFF.

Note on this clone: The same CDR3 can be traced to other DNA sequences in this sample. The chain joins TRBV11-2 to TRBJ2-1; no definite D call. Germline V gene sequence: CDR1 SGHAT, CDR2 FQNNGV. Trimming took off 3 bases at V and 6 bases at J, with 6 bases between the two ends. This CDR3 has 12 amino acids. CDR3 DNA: TGTGCCAGCAGCTTCCTGGGCAATGAGCAGTTCTTC. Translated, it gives CASSFLGNEQFF.

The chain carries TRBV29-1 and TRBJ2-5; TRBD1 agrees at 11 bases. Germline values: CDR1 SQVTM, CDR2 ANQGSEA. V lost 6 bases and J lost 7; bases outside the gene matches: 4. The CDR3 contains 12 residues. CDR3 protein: CSVTGQGVTQYF. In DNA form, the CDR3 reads TGCAGCGTGACGGGACAGGGGGTGACCCAGTACTTC. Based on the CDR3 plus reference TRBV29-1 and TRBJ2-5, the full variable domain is SAVISQKPSRDICQRGTSLTIQCQVDSQVTMMFWYRQQPGQSLTLIATANQGSEATYESGFVIDKFPISRPNLTFSTLTVSNMSPEDSSIYLCSVTGQGVTQYFGPGTRLLVL.

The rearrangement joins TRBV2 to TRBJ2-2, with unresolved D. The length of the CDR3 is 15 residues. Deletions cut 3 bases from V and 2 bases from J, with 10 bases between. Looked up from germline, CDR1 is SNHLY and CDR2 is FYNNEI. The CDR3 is CASSEGGPNTGELFF. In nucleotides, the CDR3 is TGTGCCAGCAGTGAGGGCGGTCCAAACACCGGGGAGCTGTTTTTT.

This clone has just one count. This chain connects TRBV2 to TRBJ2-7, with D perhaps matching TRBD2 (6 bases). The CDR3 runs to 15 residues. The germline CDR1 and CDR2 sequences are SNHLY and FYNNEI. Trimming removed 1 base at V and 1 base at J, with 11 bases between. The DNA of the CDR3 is TGTGCCAGCAGTGAAGGTGCCGGGACTTCCTACGAGCAGTACTTC. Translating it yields CASSEGAGTSYEQYF.

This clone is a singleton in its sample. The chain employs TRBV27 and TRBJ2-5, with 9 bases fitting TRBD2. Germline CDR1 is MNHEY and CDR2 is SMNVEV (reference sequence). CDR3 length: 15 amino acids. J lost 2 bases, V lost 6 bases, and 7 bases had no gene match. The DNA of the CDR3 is TGTGCCAGCAGCGTGACTAGCGGTACTCAAGAGACCCAGTACTTC. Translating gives CASSVTSGTQETQYF.

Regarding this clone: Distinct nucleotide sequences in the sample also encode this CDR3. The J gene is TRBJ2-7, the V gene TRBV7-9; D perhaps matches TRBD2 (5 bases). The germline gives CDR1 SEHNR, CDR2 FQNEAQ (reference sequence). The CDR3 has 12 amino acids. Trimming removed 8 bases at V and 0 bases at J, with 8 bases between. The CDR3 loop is CASSGSSYEQYF. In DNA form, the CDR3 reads TGTGCCAGCTCGGGGAGCTCCTACGAGCAGTACTTC.

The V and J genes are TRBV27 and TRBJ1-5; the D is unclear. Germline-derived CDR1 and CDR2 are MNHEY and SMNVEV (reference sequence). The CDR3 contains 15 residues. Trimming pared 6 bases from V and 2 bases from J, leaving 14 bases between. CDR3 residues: CASSPGVRGNQPQHF. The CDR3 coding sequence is TGTGCCAGCAGCCCCGGGGTTAGGGGCAATCAGCCCCAGCATTTT.

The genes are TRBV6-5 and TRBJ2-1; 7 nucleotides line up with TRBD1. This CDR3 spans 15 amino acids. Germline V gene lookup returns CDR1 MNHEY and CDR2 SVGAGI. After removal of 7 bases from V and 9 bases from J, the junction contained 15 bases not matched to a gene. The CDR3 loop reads CASTTGRSHQGEQFF. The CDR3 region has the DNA TGTGCCAGCACGACAGGGAGAAGCCATCAGGGTGAGCAGTTCTTC.

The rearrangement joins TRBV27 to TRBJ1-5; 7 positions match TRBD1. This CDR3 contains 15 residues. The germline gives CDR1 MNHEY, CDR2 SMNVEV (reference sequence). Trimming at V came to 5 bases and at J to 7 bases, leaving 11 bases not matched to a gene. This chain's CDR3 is CASSPTGTLLQPQHF. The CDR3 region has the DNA TGTGCCAGCAGTCCGACAGGGACTTTACTCCAGCCCCAGCATTTT.

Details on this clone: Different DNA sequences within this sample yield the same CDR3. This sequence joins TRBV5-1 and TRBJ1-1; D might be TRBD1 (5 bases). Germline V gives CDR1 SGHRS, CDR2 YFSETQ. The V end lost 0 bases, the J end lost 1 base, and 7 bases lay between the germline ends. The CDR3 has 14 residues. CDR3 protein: CASSLDRPNTEAFF. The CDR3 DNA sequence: TGCGCCAGCAGCTTGGACAGGCCGAACACTGAAGCTTTCTTT.

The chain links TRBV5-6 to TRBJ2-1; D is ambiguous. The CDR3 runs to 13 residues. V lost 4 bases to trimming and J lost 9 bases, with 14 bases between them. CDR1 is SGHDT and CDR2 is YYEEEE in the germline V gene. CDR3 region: CASSHLEAIEQFF. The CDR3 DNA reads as TGTGCCAGCAGCCATCTAGAGGCCATTGAGCAGTTCTTC. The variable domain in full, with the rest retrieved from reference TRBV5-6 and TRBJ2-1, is DAGVTQSPTHLIKTRGQQVTLRCSPKSGHDTVSWYQQALGQGPQFIFQYYEEEERQRGNFPDRFSGHQFPNYSSELNVNALLLGDSALYLCASSHLEAIEQFFGPGTRLTVL.

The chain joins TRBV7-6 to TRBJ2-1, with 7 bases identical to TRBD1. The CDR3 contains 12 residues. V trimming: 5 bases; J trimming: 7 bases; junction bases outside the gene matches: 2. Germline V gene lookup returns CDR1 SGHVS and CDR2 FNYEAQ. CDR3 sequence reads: CASSTGDNEQFF. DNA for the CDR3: TGTGCCAGCAGCACAGGGGATAATGAGCAGTTCTTC.

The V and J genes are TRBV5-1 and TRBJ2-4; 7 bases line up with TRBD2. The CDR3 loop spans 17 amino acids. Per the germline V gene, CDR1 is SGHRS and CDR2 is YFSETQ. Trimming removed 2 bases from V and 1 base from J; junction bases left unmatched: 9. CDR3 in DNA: TGCGCCAGCAGCTTAGCTACCTATAGCGGGGCCAAAAACATTCAGTACTTC. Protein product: CASSLATYSGAKNIQYF. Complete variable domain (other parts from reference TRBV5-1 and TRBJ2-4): KAGVTQTPRYLIKTRGQQVTLSCSPISGHRSVSWYQQTPGQGLQFLFEYFSETQRNKGNFPGRFSGRQFSNSRSEMNVSTLELGDSALYLCASSLATYSGAKNIQYFGAGTRLSVL.

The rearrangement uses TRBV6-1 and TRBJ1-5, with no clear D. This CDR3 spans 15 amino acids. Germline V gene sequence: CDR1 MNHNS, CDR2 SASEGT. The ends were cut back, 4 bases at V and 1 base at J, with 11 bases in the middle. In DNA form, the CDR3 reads TGTGCCAGCAGTGGCCCGGAGTACAGCAATCAGCCCCAGCATTTT. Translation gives CASSGPEYSNQPQHF.

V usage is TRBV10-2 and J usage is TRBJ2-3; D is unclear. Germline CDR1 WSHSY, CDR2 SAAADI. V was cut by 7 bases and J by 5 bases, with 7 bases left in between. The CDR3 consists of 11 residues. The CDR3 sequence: CASTPGDTQYF. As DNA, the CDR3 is TGCGCCAGCACACCGGGAGATACGCAGTATTTT.

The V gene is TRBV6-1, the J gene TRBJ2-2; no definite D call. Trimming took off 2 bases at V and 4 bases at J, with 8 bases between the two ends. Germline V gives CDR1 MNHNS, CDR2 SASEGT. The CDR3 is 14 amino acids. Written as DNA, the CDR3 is TGTGCCAGCAGTGAACCCAGAATCACCGGGGAGCTGTTTTTT. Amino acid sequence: CASSEPRITGELFF.

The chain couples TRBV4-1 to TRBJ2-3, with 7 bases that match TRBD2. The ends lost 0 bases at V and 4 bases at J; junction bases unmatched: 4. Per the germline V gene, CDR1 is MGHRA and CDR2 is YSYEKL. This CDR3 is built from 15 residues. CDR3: CASSQDGLAADTQYF. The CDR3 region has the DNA TGCGCCAGCAGCCAAGATGGGCTAGCGGCAGATACGCAGTATTTT.

The CDR3 sequence is CASSVESSGKYEQYF. As DNA, the CDR3 is TGTGCCAGCAGCGTAGAGTCTAGCGGTAAATACGAGCAGTACTTC. The chain is built from TRBV9 and TRBJ2-7; 7 positions agree with TRBD2. CDR1 SGDLS and CDR2 YYNGEE come from the germline V gene. There are 15 residues in the CDR3. After removal of 0 bases from V and 4 bases from J, the junction contained 7 bases not matched to a gene. Based on the CDR3 plus reference TRBV9 and TRBJ2-7, the full variable domain is DSGVTQTPKHLITATGQRVTLRCSPRSGDLSVYWYQQSLDQGLQFLIQYYNGEERAKGNILERFSAQQFPDLHSELNLSSLELGDSALYFCASSVESSGKYEQYFGPGTRLTVT.

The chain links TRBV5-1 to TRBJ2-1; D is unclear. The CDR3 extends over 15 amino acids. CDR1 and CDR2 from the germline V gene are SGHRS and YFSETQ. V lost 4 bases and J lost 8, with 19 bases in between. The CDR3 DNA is TGCGCCAGCAGCCTCGGTAGGCCCCAATGGGATGAGCAGTTCTTC. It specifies CASSLGRPQWDEQFF.

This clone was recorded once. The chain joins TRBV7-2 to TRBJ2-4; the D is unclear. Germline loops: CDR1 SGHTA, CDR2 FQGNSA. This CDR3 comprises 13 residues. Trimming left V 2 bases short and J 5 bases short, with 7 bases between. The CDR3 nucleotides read TGTGCCAGCAGCTTAACCCTCCAAAACATTCAGTACTTC. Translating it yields CASSLTLQNIQYF.

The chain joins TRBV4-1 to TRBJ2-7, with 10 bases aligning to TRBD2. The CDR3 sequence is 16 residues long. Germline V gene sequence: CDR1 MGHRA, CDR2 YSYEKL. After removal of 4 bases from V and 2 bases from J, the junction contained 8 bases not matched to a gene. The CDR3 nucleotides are TGCGCCAGCAGCCCTTATCCTAGCGGGGGCCCCTACGAGCAGTACTTC. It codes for CASSPYPSGGPYEQYF.

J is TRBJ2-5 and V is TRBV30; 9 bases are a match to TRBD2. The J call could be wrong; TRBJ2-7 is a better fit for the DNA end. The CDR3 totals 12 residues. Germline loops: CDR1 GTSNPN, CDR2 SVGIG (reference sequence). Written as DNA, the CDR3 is TGTGCCGGTAGCGGGAGCTCCTACGAGCAGTACTTC. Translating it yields CAGSGSSYEQYF.